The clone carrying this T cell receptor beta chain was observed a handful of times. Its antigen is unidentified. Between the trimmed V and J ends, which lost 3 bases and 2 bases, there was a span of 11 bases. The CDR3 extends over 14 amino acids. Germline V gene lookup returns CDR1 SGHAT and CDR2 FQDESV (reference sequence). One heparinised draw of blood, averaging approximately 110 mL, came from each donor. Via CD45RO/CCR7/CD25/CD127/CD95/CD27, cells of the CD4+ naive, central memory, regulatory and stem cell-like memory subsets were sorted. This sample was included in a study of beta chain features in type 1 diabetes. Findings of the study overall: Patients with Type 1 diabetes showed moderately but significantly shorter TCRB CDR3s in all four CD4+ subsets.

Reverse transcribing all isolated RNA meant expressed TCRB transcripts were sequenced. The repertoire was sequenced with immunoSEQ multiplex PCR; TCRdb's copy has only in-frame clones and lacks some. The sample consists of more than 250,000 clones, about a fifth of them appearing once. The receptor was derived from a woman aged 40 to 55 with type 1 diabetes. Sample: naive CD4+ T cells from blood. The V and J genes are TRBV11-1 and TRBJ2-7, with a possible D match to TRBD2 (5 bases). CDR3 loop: CASSFGRGPYEQYF. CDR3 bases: TGTGCCAGCAGCTTTGGGAGAGGTCCCTACGAGCAGTACTTC.